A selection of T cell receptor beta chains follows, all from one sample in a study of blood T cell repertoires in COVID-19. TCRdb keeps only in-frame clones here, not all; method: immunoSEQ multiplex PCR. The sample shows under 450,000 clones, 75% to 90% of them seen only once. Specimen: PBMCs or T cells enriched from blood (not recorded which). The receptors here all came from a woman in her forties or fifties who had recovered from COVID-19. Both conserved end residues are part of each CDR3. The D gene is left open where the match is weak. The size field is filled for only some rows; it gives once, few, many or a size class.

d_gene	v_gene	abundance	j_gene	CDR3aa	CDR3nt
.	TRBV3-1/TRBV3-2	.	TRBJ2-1	CASSQSGSQLGYNEQFF	TGTGCCAGCAGCCAAAGCGGGTCCCAGTTGGGCTACAATGAGCAGTTCTTC
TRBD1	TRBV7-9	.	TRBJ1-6	CASSLVGTDNSPLHF	TGTGCCAGCAGCTTAGTTGGGACAGATAATTCACCCCTCCACTTT
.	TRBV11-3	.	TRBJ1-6	CASSLDSGAYNSPLHF	TGTGCCAGCAGCTTAGATTCAGGGGCCTATAATTCACCCCTCCACTTT
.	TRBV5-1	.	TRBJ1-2	CASSPGVLNYGYTF	TGCGCCAGCAGCCCCGGGGTACTAAACTATGGCTACACCTTC
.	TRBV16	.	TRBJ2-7	CASSHGPGLTFYEQYF	TGTGCCAGCAGCCACGGTCCGGGACTTACATTTTACGAGCAGTACTTC
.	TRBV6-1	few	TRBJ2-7	CASSESPSVSYEQYF	TGTGCCAGCAGTGAATCTCCTAGCGTCTCCTACGAGCAGTACTTC
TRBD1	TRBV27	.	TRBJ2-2	CASSRTGIEVGELFF	TGTGCCAGCAGTAGGACAGGGATTGAGGTCGGGGAGCTGTTTTTT
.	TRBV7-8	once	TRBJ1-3	CASSLRVGGTSGNTIYF	TGTGCCAGCAGCTTACGTGTCGGAGGAACCTCTGGAAACACCATATATTTT
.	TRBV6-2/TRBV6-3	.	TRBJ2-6	CASSYSSSTTSGANVLTF	TGTGCCAGCAGTTACTCGTCGTCAACTACCTCTGGGGCCAACGTCCTGACTTTC
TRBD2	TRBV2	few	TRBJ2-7	CASRFSQGGSCYF	TGTGCCAGCAGGTTTTCTCAAGGCGGGAGTTGTTACTTC
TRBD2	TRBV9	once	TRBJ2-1	CASSVEGLAGGTRNEQFF	TGTGCCAGCAGCGTAGAGGGACTAGCGGGGGGAACTAGGAATGAGCAGTTCTTC
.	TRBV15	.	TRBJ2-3	CATSRNTPTDTQYF	TGTGCCACCAGCCGTAACACCCCCACAGATACGCAGTATTTT
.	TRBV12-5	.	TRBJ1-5	CASGSLFQPQHF	TGTGCTAGTGGTTCCCTGTTTCAGCCCCAGCATTTT
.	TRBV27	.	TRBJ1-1	CASRTKGLNTEAFF	TGTGCCAGCAGGACGAAGGGGTTGAACACTGAAGCTTTCTTT
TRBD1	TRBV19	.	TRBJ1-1	CASSITYQGGAFF	TGTGCCAGTAGTATAACCTACCAGGGGGGAGCTTTCTTT
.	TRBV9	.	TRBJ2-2	CASTPSRLVTGELFF	TGTGCCAGCACCCCTTCTCGGCTAGTCACCGGGGAGCTGTTTTTT
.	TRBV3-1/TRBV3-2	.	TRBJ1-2	CASSQEPTGNYGYTF	TGTGCCAGCAGCCAAGAGCCGACAGGTAACTATGGCTACACCTTC
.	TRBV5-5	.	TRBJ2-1	CASSLGQGSYNEQFF	TGTGCCAGCAGCTTGGGGCAGGGCTCCTACAATGAGCAGTTCTTC
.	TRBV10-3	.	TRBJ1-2	CAISETGGYTF	TGTGCCATCAGTGAAACGGGTGGCTACACCTTC
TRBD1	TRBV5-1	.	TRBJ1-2	CASSPFSDRPIYGYTF	TGCGCCAGCAGCCCCTTTTCGGACAGGCCAATCTATGGCTACACCTTC
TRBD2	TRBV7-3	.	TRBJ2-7	CASSVLAGPSYEQYF	TGTGCCAGCAGCGTTCTAGCGGGACCTTCCTACGAGCAGTACTTC
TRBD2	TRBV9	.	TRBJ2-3	CASSVVGSGGANADTQYF	TGTGCCAGCAGCGTAGTAGGGAGCGGGGGGGCTAACGCAGATACGCAGTATTTT